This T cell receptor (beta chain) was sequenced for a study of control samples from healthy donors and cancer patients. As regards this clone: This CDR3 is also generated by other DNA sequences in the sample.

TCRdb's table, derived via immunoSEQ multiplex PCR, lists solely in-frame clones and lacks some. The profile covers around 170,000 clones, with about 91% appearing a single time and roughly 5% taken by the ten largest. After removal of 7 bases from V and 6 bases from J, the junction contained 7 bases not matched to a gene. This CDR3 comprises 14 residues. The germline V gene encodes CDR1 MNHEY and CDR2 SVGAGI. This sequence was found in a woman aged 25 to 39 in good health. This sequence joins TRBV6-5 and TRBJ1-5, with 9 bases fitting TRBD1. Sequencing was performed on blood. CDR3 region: CASTRTGDGQPQHF. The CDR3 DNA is TGTGCCAGCACCCGGACAGGGGACGGTCAGCCCCAGCATTTT.